Below, one T cell receptor beta chain is given with its context. This specimen belongs to a study of blood T cell repertoires in COVID-19. About the research overall: T cells, B-cell-depleted T cells, or PBMCs provided the cDNA or gDNA that served as material.

CDR1 is MNHEY and CDR2 is SMNVEV in the germline V gene (reference sequence). V was clipped by 6 bases and J by 2 bases, with 12 bases between them. The CDR3 has 14 amino acids. Original handling: Reference gene primer amplification gave nucleated cell count estimates. Only in-frame clones appear in the TCRdb table, and some are missing; sequencing was by immunoSEQ multiplex PCR. V and J calls and clone size are those listed in that table; D and trimming were worked out from the DNA. This sample carries tens of thousands of clones, around 87% of them seen once, and the ten largest clones take around 7.4%.

The V call is TRBV27, the J call TRBJ2-3, with D perhaps TRBD1 (6 bases). Sequencing was carried out using peripheral blood. This clonotype was obtained from a human donor with acute or convalescent COVID-19. The donor label of this sample is uncertain. The CDR3 DNA sequence: TGTGCCAGCAGGCAAACAGGGATCACAGATACGCAGTATTTT. The encoded protein is CASRQTGITDTQYF.